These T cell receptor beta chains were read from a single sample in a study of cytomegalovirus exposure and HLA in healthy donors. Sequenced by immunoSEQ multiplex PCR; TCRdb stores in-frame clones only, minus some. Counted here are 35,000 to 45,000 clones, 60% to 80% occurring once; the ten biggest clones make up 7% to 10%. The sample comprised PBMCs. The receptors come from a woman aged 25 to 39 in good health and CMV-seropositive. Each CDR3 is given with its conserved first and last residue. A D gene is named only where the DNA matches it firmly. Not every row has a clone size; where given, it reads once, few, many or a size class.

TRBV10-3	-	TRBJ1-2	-	TGTGCCATCTCCCGCGGGGAAGGGCACGGCTACCCCTTC	CAISRGEGHGYPF
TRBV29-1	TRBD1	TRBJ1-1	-	TGCAGCGTTGATAATCTGAGGGGGCTAGAAGCTTTCTTT	CSVDNLRGLEAFF
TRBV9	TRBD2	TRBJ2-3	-	TGTGCCAGCAGCGTAGGTCCAGCGGGGGGCACAGATACGCAGTATTTT	CASSVGPAGGTDTQYF
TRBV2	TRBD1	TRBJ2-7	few	TGTGCCACCCTAGGGGAGACAGGGGATGAGCAGTACTTC	CATLGETGDEQYF
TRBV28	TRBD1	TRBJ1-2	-	TGTGCCAGCAGTACCCTCGGGCAGGGGGTGGACTATGGCTACACCTTC	CASSTLGQGVDYGYTF
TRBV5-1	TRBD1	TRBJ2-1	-	TGCGCCAGCACCGAGGCCAGGGGGCGAGGCAATGAGCAGTTCTTC	CASTEARGRGNEQFF
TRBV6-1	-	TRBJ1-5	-	TGTGCCAGTATTCAATTGGGGCGGGACCAGCCCCAGCATTTT	CASIQLGRDQPQHF
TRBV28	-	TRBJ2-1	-	TGTGCCAGCAGTTGGCCCGGGACAACTAACAATGAGCAGTTCTTC	CASSWPGTTNNEQFF
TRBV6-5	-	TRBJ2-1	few	TGTGCCAGCAAACCGCCTGGGGCTAGAGGCGATGAGCAGTTCTTC	CASKPPGARGDEQFF
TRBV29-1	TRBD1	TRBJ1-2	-	TGCAGCGTCTCGGGACAGAACTATGGCTACACCTTC	CSVSGQNYGYTF
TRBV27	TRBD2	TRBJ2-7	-	TGTGCCAGCAGTTTGCGGGCTAGCGGGAGTAGTTTGGGATCCTACGAGCAGTACTTC	CASSLRASGSSLGSYEQYF
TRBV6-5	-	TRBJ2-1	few	TGTGCCAGCAGTTATGGAGGGATTTCGTACAATGAGCAGTTCTTC	CASSYGGISYNEQFF
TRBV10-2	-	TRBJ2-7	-	TGCGCCAGCAGTGAGGAGAGCTCCTACGAGCAGTACTTC	CASSEESSYEQYF
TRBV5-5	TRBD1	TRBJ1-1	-	TGTGCCAGCAGTCTCGAACAGGGGTCCGAATGGACTGAAGCTTTCTTT	CASSLEQGSEWTEAFF
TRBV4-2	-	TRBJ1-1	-	TGTGCCAGCAGCCAGGTTGAGGTCGACACTGAAGCTTTCTTT	CASSQVEVDTEAFF
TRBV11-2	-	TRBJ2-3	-	TGTGCCAGCAGCGTCCAGCTAGCGTCTGATACGCAGTATTTT	CASSVQLASDTQYF
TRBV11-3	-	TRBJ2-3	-	TGTGCCAGCAGCTTATCCGGGAGTCCCGATACGCAGTATTTT	CASSLSGSPDTQYF
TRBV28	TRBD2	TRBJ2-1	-	TGTGCCAGCTGCATCCAAGCGGGAGGTTACAATGAGCAGTTCTTC	CASCIQAGGYNEQFF
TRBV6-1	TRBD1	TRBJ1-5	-	TGTGCCAGCGACAGGGGCTCTGTTGGTCAGCCCCAGCATTTT	CASDRGSVGQPQHF
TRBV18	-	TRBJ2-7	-	TGTGCCAGCTCACCACCGGAGGCCGCCTACGAGCAGTACTTC	CASSPPEAAYEQYF
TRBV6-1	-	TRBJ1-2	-	TGTGCCAGCAGTGAAGAGCTCGGAGGGGCGCAGGTCTATGGCTACACCTTC	CASSEELGGAQVYGYTF
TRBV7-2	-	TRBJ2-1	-	TGTGCCAGCAGCCCCGGTTGGGGCCTCGGGAATGAGCAGTTCTTC	CASSPGWGLGNEQFF
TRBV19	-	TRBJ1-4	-	TGTGCCAGTAGGCGGCAGGGCACTGAAAAACTGTTTTTT	CASRRQGTEKLFF
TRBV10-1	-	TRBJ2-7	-	TGCGCCAGCAGTATGGGGCAGGGGGGCTCCTACGAGCAGTACTTC	CASSMGQGGSYEQYF
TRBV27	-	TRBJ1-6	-	TGTGCCAGCAGAAACCAGGGTGGGGTGCATAATTCACCCCTCCACTTT	CASRNQGGVHNSPLHF
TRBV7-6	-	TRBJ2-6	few	TGTGCCAGCAGCTTAGGGGCGGGCGGGGCCAACGTCCTGACTTTC	CASSLGAGGANVLTF
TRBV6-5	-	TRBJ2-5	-	TGTGCCAGCAGTTACTCGCGGCTAGCACAAGAGACCCAGTACTTC	CASSYSRLAQETQYF
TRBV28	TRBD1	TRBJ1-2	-	TGTGCCAGCAGCACGCCCAGGACAGGGGGCTCGTATGGCTACACCTTC	CASSTPRTGGSYGYTF
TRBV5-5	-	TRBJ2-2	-	TGTGCCAGCAGCTTGCGGCAGGGATACACCGGGGAGCTGTTTTTT	CASSLRQGYTGELFF
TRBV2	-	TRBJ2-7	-	TGTGCCAGCAGTGACAGGGCCTACGAGCAGTACTTC	CASSDRAYEQYF
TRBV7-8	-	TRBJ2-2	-	TGTGCCAGCAGCCTAAACCTACGAACCGGGGAGCTGTTTTTT	CASSLNLRTGELFF
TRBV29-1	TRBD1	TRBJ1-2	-	TGCAGCGTTGGACAGGGGGCGAATGGCTACACCTTC	CSVGQGANGYTF
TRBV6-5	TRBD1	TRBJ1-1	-	TGTGCCAGCAGTTGGCAACAGGGGGCGCTGGGGACTGAAGCTTTCTTT	CASSWQQGALGTEAFF
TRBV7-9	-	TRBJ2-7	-	TGTGCCAGCAGCTCGGGGGTTAACGAGCAGTACTTC	CASSSGVNEQYF
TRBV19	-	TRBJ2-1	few	TGTGCCAGTAGTATAGGACTAATTAACAATGAGCAGTTCTTC	CASSIGLINNEQFF
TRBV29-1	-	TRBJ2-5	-	TGCAGCGTTGAAGAGAGAACAGGCGTCCAAGAGACCCAGTACTTC	CSVEERTGVQETQYF
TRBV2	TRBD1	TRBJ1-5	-	TGTGCCAGCAAGGCCGGGACAGACAATCAGCCCCAGCATTTT	CASKAGTDNQPQHF
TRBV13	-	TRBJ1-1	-	TGTGCCAGTCTCGATCGGGGGGAGATGAACACTGAAGCTTTCTTT	CASLDRGEMNTEAFF
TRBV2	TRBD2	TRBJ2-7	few	TGTGCCAGCAGGGTAGGGACTAGCGCTAGCTCCTACGAGCAGTACTTC	CASRVGTSASSYEQYF
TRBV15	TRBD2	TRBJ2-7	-	TGTGCCACCTCCGGGACTAGCGGGAGGGAGCGGGACGAGCAGTACTTC	CATSGTSGRERDEQYF
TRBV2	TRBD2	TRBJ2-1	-	TGTGCCATGGCGGGAGTATCCTACAATGAGCAGTTCTTC	CAMAGVSYNEQFF
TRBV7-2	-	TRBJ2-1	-	TGTGCCAGCAGCTTAGTAGGAGGCTACAATGAGCAGTTCTTC	CASSLVGGYNEQFF
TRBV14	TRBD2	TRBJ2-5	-	TGTGCCAGCAGCCAAGGCGGACTAGGACGTGAGACCCAGTACTTC	CASSQGGLGRETQYF
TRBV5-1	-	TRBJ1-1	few	TGCGCCAGCAGCTTGCGGCGGTGGAACACTGAAGCTTTCTTT	CASSLRRWNTEAFF
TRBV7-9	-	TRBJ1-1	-	TGTGCCAGCAGCCCCATCGAGGCAGTCGAAGCTTTCTTT	CASSPIEAVEAFF
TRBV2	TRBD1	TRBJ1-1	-	TGTGCCAGCAGAGTCTCCGGGACAGGGGGCATAAGCACTGAAGCTTTCTTT	CASRVSGTGGISTEAFF
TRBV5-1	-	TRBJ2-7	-	TGCGCCAGCAGAATGAGGGCCGGCGGTAACCCCTACGAGCAGTACTTC	CASRMRAGGNPYEQYF
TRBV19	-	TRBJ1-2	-	TGTGCCAGTAGTATTCAGGGAAGGAATGGCTACACCTTC	CASSIQGRNGYTF
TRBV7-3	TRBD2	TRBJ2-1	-	TGTGCCAGCAGCCGAGGGACTACCAATGAGCAGTTCTTC	CASSRGTTNEQFF
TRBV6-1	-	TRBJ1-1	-	TGTGCCAGCAGTTATGTGAAACAGGGCACTGAAGCTTTCTTT	CASSYVKQGTEAFF
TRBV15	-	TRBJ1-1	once	TGTGCCACCAGCCCCGAGGGGGTGGGGTTGAACACTGAAGCTTTCTTT	CATSPEGVGLNTEAFF
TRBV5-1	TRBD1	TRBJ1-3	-	TGCGCCAGCAGCGATCCAGGGGGCGAGAACACCATATATTTT	CASSDPGGENTIYF
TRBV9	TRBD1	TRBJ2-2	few	TGTGCCAGCAGCACCGGGACAGCCTTCACCGGGGAGCTGTTTTTT	CASSTGTAFTGELFF
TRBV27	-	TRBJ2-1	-	TGTGCCAGCAGTTGGAGTTACGGAATCAGAAGCTCCTACAATGAGCAGTTCTTC	CASSWSYGIRSSYNEQFF